Listed here is a single T cell receptor (beta chain). Its specificity is unknown. The PCR was carried out with 60 Vbeta primers and 13 Jbeta primers. The table came from immunoSEQ multiplex PCR; TCRdb's copy has only in-frame clones and leaves some out. The sample includes 70,000 to 95,000 clones, over 70% seen only once; the top ten take 1.5% to 2%. This specimen comes from a study of cytomegalovirus exposure and HLA in healthy donors. Findings and caveats of the study: Generally TCR sequences proved uncommon, though certain public TCRs appeared in numerous donors. It was reported that TCR beta sequences correctly inferred the HLA-A and HLA-B alleles for most subjects. Analysis was performed later, and it showed HLA-associated TCR beta chains to be more clonally expanded than equally common others.

This CDR3 spans 16 amino acids. V was pared by 5 bases and J by 0 bases, with 7 bases of the junction left unmatched. From germline, CDR1 is SGHDN and CDR2 FVKESK. What was sequenced was PBMCs. This receptor was taken from a middle-aged man in good health and CMV-seronegative. The rearrangement links TRBV14 to TRBJ1-3; 7 bases match TRBD1. CDR3 residues: CASSAYRGLSGNTIYF. The CDR3, as DNA: TGTGCCAGCAGCGCCTACAGGGGACTCTCTGGAAACACCATATATTTT.